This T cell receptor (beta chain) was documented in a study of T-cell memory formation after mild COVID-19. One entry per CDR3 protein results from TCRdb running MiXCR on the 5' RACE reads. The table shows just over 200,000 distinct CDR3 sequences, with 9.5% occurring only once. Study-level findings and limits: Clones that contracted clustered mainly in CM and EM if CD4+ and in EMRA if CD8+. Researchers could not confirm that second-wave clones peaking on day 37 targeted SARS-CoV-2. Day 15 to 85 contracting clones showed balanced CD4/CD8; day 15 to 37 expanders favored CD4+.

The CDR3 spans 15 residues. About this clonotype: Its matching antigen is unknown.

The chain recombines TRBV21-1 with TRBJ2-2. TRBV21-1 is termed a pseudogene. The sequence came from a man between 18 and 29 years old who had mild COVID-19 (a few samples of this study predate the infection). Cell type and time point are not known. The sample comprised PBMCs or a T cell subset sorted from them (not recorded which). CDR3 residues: CASSNQEENTGELFF. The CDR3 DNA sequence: TGTGCCAGCAGCAACCAAGAAGAGAACACCGGGGAGCTGTTTTTT.